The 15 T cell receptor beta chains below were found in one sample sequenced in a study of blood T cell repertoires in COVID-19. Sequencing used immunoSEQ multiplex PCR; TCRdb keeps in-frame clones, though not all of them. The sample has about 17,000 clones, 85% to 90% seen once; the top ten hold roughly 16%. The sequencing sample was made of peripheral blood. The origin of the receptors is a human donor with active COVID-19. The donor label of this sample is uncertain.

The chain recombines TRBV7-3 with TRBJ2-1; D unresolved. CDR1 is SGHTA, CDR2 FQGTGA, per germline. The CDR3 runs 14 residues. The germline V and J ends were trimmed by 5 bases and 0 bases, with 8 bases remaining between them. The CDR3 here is CASSPDPSYNEQFF. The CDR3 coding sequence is TGTGCCAGCAGCCCAGATCCCTCCTACAATGAGCAGTTCTTC.

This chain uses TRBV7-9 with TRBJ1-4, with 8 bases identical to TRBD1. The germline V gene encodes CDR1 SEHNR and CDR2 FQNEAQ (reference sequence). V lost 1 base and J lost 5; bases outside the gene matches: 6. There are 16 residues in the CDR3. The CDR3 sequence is CASSLGGTGSNEKLFF. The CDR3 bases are TGTGCCAGCAGCTTAGGAGGGACAGGCTCCAATGAAAAACTGTTTTTT.

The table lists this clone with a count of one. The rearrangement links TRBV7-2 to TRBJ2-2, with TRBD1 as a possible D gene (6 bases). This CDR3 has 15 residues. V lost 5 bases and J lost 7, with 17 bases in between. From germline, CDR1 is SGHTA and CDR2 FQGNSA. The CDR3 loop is CASSAYRVGGGELFF. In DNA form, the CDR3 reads TGTGCCAGCAGCGCATACAGGGTCGGTGGCGGGGAGCTGTTTTTT.

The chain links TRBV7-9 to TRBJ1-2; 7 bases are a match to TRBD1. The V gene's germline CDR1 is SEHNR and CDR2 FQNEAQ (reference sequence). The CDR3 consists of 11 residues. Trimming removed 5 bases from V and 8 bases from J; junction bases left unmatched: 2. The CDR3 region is CASSRGHGYTF. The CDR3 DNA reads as TGTGCCAGCAGCAGGGGGCACGGCTACACCTTC.

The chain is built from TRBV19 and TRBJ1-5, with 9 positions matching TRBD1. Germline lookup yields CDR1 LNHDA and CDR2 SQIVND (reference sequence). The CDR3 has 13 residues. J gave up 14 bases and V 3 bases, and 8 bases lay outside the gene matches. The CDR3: CASSMYTGGQEHF. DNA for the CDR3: TGTGCCAGTAGTATGTACACAGGGGGCCAGGAGCATTTT. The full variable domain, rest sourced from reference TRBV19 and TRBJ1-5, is DGGITQSPKYLFRKEGQNVTLSCEQNLNHDAMYWYRQDPGQGLRLIYYSQIVNDFQKGDIAEGYSVSREKKESFPLTVTSAQKNPTAFYLCASSMYTGGQEHFGDGTRLSIL.

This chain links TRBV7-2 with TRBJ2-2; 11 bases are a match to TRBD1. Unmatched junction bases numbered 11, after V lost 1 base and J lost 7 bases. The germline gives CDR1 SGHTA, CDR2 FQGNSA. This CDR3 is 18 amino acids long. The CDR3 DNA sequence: TGTGCCAGCAGCTTAGGGTTTAGGACAGGGGGCATTTTCGGGGAGCTGTTTTTT. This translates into CASSLGFRTGGIFGELFF.

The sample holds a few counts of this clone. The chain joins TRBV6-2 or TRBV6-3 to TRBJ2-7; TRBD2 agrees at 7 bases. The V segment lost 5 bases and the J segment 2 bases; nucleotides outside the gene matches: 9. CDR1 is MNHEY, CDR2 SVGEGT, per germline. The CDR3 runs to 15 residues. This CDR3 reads CASSQQSGATYEQYF. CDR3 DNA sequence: TGTGCCAGCAGTCAACAAAGCGGGGCTACCTACGAGCAGTACTTC.

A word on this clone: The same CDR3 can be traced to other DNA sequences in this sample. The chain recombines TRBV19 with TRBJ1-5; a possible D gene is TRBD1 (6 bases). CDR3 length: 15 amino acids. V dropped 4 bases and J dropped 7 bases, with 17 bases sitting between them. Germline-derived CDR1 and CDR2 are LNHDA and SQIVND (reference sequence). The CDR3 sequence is CASSTGGRGGQPQHF. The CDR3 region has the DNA TGTGCCAGTAGTACCGGGGGAAGGGGGGGGCAGCCCCAGCATTTT.

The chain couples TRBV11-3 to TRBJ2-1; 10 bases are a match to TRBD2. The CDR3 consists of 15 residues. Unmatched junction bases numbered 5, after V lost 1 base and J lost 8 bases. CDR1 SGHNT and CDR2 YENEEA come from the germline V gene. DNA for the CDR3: TGTGCCAGCAGCTTAGGGAGCGGGGGGGCGTATGAGCAGTTCTTC. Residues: CASSLGSGGAYEQFF.

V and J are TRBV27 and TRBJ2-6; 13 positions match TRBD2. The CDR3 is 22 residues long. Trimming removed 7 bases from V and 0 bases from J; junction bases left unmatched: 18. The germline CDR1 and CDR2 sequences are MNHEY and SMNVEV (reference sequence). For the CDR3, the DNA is TGTGCCAGCACTCCTCGGCGTAGACTAGCGGGGGGCGAGAGCTCTGGGGCCAACGTCCTGACTTTC. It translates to CASTPRRRLAGGESSGANVLTF.

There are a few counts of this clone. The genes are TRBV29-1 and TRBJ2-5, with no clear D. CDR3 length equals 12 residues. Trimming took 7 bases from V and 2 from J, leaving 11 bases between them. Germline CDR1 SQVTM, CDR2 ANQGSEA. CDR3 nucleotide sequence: TGCAGCGCCTACCTGGTTCAAGAGACCCAGTACTTC. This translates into CSAYLVQETQYF.

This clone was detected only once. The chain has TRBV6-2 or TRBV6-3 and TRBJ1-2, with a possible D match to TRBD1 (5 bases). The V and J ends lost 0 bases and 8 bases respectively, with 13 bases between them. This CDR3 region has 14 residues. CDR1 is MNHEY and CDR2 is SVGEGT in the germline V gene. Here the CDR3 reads CASSYSGRQWGYTF. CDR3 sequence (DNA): TGTGCCAGCAGTTACTCTGGAAGACAGTGGGGCTACACCTTC.

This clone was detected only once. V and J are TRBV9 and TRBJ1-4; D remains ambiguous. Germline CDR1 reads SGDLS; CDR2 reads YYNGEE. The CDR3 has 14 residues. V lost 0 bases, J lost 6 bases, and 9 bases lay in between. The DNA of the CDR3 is TGTGCCAGCAGCGTAGGGCAGAATGATGAAAAACTGTTTTTT. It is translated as CASSVGQNDEKLFF.

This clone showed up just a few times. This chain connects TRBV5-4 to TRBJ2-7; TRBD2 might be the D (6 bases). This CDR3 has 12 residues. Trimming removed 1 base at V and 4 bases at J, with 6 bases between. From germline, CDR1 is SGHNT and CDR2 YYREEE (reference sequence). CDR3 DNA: TGTGCCAGCAGCTTGCGGGGGTACGAGCAGTACTTC. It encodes CASSLRGYEQYF.

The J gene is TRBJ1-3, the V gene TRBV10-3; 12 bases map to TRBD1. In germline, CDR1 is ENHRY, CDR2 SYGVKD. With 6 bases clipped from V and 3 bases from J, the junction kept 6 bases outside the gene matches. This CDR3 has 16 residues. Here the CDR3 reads CAIRPGQGAGGNTIYF. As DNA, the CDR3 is TGTGCCATCAGGCCGGGACAGGGGGCAGGTGGAAACACCATATATTTT.